This T cell receptor (beta chain) was profiled in a study of naive and memory T cell subsets. The CDR3 is 15 residues long. Per germline, CDR1 MNHEY and CDR2 SMNVEV (reference sequence). J gave up 3 bases and V 6 bases, and 7 bases lay outside the gene matches. This clonotype showed up many times. TCR cDNA received a 3' ligated oligonucleotide that carried a UMI. Whole blood, around 2.5 ml, came from adult healthy volunteers. Reverse transcription used DNase-treated unsorted total RNA, aiming for roughly 1 to 1000 ng. Four PCR rounds used nested alpha and beta constant region primers plus the SP2 primer. For blood and skin samples, reverse transcription used TCR alpha and beta constant primers. MiXCR was run by TCRdb on the 5' RACE reads, yielding one entry per CDR3 protein. This table holds roughly 60,000 distinct CDR3 sequences, approximately 8% found once.

The TCR sequence derives from a female donor in good health. This chain connects TRBV27 to TRBJ2-1; 8 nucleotides align to TRBD1. This chain's CDR3 is CASSPLGQGYNEQFF. The CDR3 nucleotides are TGTGCCAGCAGCCCCCTTGGACAGGGCTACAATGAGCAGTTCTTC.